Here is one TCR beta chain with its context. Its antigen is not known. These data are taken from a study of beta chain features in type 1 diabetes. The study's findings and limits: Sequencing the cDNA could make cells with high TCR expression show up more than they should. Shortening that was moderate but significant affected the TCRB CDR3s of Type 1 diabetes patients in all four CD4+ subsets.

The authors reverse transcribed all of the isolated RNA, so sequencing captured expressed TCRB transcripts. Sequenced by immunoSEQ multiplex PCR; TCRdb stores in-frame clones only, minus some. The sample lists 600,000 to 700,000 clones, 13% seen once, with about 0.02% in the top ten. The V gene lost 8 bases and the J gene lost 4 bases, with 12 bases spanning the gap. The CDR3 is 13 residues long. CDR1 is MNHNY and CDR2 is SVGAGI in the germline V gene (reference sequence). This TCR derives from a man younger than 30 with type 1 diabetes. The chain recombines TRBV6-6 with TRBJ1-5; no clear D gene. The sequenced sample consisted of naive CD4+ T cells from blood. The DNA of the CDR3 is TGTGCCAGCGCCCACGCATCTAATCAGCCCCAGCATTTT. It specifies CASAHASNQPQHF.